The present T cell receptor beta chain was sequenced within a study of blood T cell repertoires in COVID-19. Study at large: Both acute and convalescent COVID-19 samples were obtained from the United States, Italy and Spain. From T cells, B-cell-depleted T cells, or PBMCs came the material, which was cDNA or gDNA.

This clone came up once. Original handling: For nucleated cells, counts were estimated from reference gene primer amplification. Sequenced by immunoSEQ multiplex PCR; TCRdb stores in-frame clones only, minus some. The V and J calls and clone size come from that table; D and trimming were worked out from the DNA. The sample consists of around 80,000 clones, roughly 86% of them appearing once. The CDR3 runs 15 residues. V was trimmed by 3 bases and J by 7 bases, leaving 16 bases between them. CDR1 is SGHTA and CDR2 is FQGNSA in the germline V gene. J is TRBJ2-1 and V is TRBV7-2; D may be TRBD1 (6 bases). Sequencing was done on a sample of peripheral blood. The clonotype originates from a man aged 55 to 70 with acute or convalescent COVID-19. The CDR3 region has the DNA TGTGCCAGCAGCTTCGAACAGGGTATAGGAAATGAGCAGTTCTTC. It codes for CASSFEQGIGNEQFF.